This T cell receptor beta chain was captured in a study of T cell changes during pregnancy in multiple sclerosis. The assay was immunoSEQ multiplex PCR, and TCRdb's table has in-frame clones only and misses some. The table lists tens of thousands of clones, around nine tenths of them singletons. The V and J ends lost 2 bases and 2 bases, in that order; junction bases with no gene match: 3. The CDR3 has 16 residues. CDR1 and CDR2 (germline): MNHEY, SVGAGI. This clone was picked up a small number of times. Material: CD4+ T cells from peripheral blood mononuclear cells, obtained before pregnancy. This rearrangement joins TRBV6-5 to TRBJ2-1, with 10 nucleotides matching TRBD2. The sequence derives from a female donor with multiple sclerosis, enrolled in a pregnancy study. CDR3 sequence (DNA): TGTGCCAGCAGTTACCGCACTAGCGGGACCTACAATGAGCAGTTCTTC. Residues: CASSYRTSGTYNEQFF.